Given below is one T cell receptor beta chain in context. Its antigen remains unidentified. Nothing much larger sits one base from this clone, and base qualities are not available. Reads for this sample came from an Illumina HiSeq 1500. Clones were called with MiXCR by TCRdb after fastp trimmed the public reads at Q25, and only in-frame beta chains were retained. Rows with one shared CDR3 protein collapse into an entry with the most common genes and DNA. The sample records about 180,000 distinct CDR3 sequences, about 18% of which are singletons. Of the sample, almost 25% falls within the top ten clones. This record belongs to a study of T cell repertoires in cytomegalovirus infection (dated by TCRdb to about 2019). About the investigation overall: Because public TCR beta signatures pointed to carriage of CMV infection together with the matching HLA type, the HLA type of each donor mattered for the analysis.

General study outcomes and caveats: The ex vivo response was dominated by HLA-C-restricted CMV-specific TCR beta clonotypes, which also provided the single most frequent clonotype in two of eight donors. In both this cohort and an independent roughly 350-donor cohort, the cumulative frequency of public TCR beta family members distinguished carriers of CMV infection plus the relevant HLA type.

Trimming costs V 2 bases and J 3 bases, and their ends lie 14 bases apart. The CDR3 has 14 amino acids, counting the end cysteine and phenylalanine. Just the 42-base CDR3 DNA is kept, in frame starting at base 1. The germline V gene (reference sequence) provides CDR1 DFQATT and CDR2 SNEGSKA. This sequence was found in a human donor in good health (CMV status not recorded). Some clones in this sample may be carry-over from other donors' samples. The chain couples TRBV20-1 to TRBJ2-7; the D region possibly corresponds to TRBD1 (6 bases align). The specimen was CD8+ T cells from PBMCs. The CDR3 is CSARPRDTDYEQYF. The bases are TGCAGTGCTAGACCTCGGGACACCGACTACGAGCAGTACTTC.